Listed below are T cell receptor beta chains from one sample, sequenced in a study of cytomegalovirus exposure and HLA in healthy donors. TCRdb's copy holds only in-frame clones and misses some; the assay was immunoSEQ multiplex PCR. Listed are about 160,000 clones; 2.1% falls within the top ten. Input material: PBMCs. Receptor source: a man aged 25-40 years in good health and CMV-seronegative. Each CDR3 is given without its conserved first and last residue.

V: TRBV4-1
CDR3: ASSALAGTTDTQY

V: TRBV11-2
CDR3: ASSLEMGRKNTEAF

V: TRBV29-1
CDR3: SARALGELF

V: TRBV28
CDR3: ASSLIPGIVLYEQY

V: TRBV2
CDR3: ASRLDRGRIGEQY

V: TRBV7-8
CDR3: ASSGRTTDRGSGNTIY

V: TRBV5-1
CDR3: ASSSFEFGELF

V: TRBV5-4
CDR3: ASSLGQRYNEQF

V: TRBV13
CDR3: ASSLTKGLSGYT

V: TRBV15
CDR3: ATSRDSLDRGVGDTQY

V: TRBV5-1
CDR3: ASSSTTGMNTEAF

V: TRBV19
CDR3: ASSQTTGGSRPEQY